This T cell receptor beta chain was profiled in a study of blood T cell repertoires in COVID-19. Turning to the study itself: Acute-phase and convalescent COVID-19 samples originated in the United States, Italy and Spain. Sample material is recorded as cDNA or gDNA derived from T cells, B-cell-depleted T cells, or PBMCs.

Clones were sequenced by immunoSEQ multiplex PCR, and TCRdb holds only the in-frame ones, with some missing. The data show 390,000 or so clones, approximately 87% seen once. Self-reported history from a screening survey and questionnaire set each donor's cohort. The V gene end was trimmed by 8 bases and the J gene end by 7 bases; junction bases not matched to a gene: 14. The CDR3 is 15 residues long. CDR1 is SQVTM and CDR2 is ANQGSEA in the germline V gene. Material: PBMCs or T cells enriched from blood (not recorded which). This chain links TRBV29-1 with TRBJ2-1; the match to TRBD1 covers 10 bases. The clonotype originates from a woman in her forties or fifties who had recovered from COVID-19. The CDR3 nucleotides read TGCAGCCACAGGACGAGCCGGGACAGGGGTAATGAGCAGTTCTTC. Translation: CSHRTSRDRGNEQFF.